This entry lists 19 T cell receptor beta chains sequenced from one sample in a study of regulatory T cells in long-lasting Graves disease. Investigators prepared the TCR beta libraries by applying iRepertoire HTBI primers and Arm-PCR of CDR3 regions. TCRdb reprocessed the multiplex PCR reads with MiXCR, giving one entry per CDR3 protein. The sample shows roughly 320,000 distinct CDR3 sequences, 16% of them seen only once. Time point defined: newly diagnosed GD, antithyroid drugs for less than 3 months. From PBMCs, RNA was extracted and then used to make the TCR library. These data were also filed under a second study, of T cells in Graves' hyperthyroidism and ophthalmopathy.

Material: peripheral blood mononuclear cells (PBMCs), obtained at new diagnosis, from a patient treated with antithyroid drugs. The source of these receptors is a man aged 35 to 55 with Graves disease.

This clonotype was seen repeatedly, ten times or more. The V gene is TRBV29-1, the J gene TRBJ2-5; TRBD2 matches at 9 bases. The CDR3 extends over 16 amino acids. The V gene's germline CDR1 is SQVTM and CDR2 ANQGSEA. The ends lost 7 bases at V and 5 bases at J; junction bases unmatched: 17. In DNA form, the CDR3 reads TGCAGCGCCGAGAGGCTAGCGGGGAATGTGGGGGAGACCCAGTACTTC. Protein: CSAERLAGNVGETQYF.

This clonotype was counted at least ten times. The V call is TRBV6-4, the J call TRBJ2-7, with D hard to call. This CDR3 is built from 14 residues. Germline CDR1 is MRHNA and CDR2 is SNTAGT. Trimming left V 5 bases short and J 0 bases short, with 11 bases between. CDR3: CASSYGRSSYEQYF. CDR3 sequence (DNA): TGTGCCAGCAGTTACGGGCGTAGCTCCTACGAGCAGTACTTC.

This clonotype was counted at least ten times. The gene calls are TRBV27 and TRBJ1-2; 8 nucleotides line up with TRBD1. V lost 9 bases to trimming and J lost 7 bases; unmatched junction nucleotides: 7. The CDR3 has 12 amino acids. Germline loops: CDR1 MNHEY, CDR2 SMNVEV (reference sequence). Here the CDR3 DNA reads TGTGCCAGTGTGGACAGGGTGGGTGGCTACACCTTC. Its protein product is CASVDRVGGYTF.

The sample holds a few counts of this clonotype. The chain combines TRBV9 with TRBJ2-2, with 11 nucleotides matching TRBD1. Germline loops: CDR1 SGDLS, CDR2 YYNGEE. The V and J ends lost 3 bases and 6 bases, in that order; junction bases with no gene match: 4. This CDR3 has 15 amino acids. The CDR3 coding sequence is TGTGCCAGCAGCGCCGTGGGACAGGGGGCCGGGGAGCTGTTTTTT. It codes for CASSAVGQGAGELFF.

This clonotype was found many times. The chain employs TRBV6-8 and TRBJ2-7; weak D call: TRBD1 (6 bases). Germline loops: CDR1 MNHGY, CDR2 SAAAGT. The CDR3 is 14 amino acids. Trimming removed 7 bases from V and 2 bases from J, with 15 bases in between. DNA of the CDR3: TGTGCCAGCATTTGTGGGGGCGAGCCCTACGAGCAGTACTTC. Translating gives CASICGGEPYEQYF.

The sample holds a few counts of this clonotype. The chain uses TRBV10-3 and TRBJ1-2, with D hard to call. From germline, CDR1 is ENHRY and CDR2 SYGVKD. This CDR3 is built from 13 residues. The V gene lost 2 bases and the J gene lost 8 bases, with 12 bases spanning the gap. The CDR3 region has the DNA TGTGCCATCAGTGAGGGACCGTTGATGGGCTACACCTTC. Its protein product is CAISEGPLMGYTF.

The chain couples TRBV7-3 to TRBJ1-1; 9 bases match TRBD1. Germline loops: CDR1 SGHTA, CDR2 FQGTGA. CDR3 length equals 14 residues. Germline trimming cut 5 bases from V and 3 bases from J; bases unmatched to any gene: 4. CDR3 residues: CASSEQGADTEAFF. The CDR3 DNA reads as TGTGCCAGCAGCGAACAGGGGGCGGACACTGAAGCTTTCTTT.

This clonotype was counted at least ten times. The gene calls are TRBV6-2 or TRBV6-3 and TRBJ2-5, with D perhaps matching TRBD1 (6 bases). Germline-derived CDR1 and CDR2 are MNHEY and SVGEGT. Trimming took off 3 bases at V and 3 bases at J, with 17 bases between the two ends. The CDR3 extends over 16 amino acids. CDR3 DNA: TGTGCCAGCAGTTATGGGTGGCAGGGGATGGAAGAGACCCAGTACTTC. Its protein is CASSYGWQGMEETQYF.

This clonotype was detected ten times or more. The CDR3 region is CSARGVASGGAETQYF. The CDR3 nucleotides read TGCAGTGCTAGGGGGGTGGCTAGCGGGGGGGCGGAGACCCAGTACTTC. The rearrangement joins TRBV20-1 to TRBJ2-5; TRBD2 matches at 12 bases. Losses at the gene ends were 3 bases for V and 5 bases for J; bases not matched to a gene: 10. CDR3 length: 16 residues. The germline gives CDR1 DFQATT, CDR2 SNEGSKA (reference sequence).

The chain joins TRBV5-1 to TRBJ1-6; possibly TRBD1 for D (5 bases). Trimming took 4 bases from V and 7 from J, leaving 15 bases between them. The CDR3 contains 15 residues. Germline assignment: CDR1 SGHRS and CDR2 YFSETQ. This CDR3 is CASSPSTAWNSPLHF. In DNA form, the CDR3 reads TGCGCCAGCAGCCCCTCGACAGCATGGAATTCACCCCTCCACTTT.

This chain connects TRBV30 to TRBJ1-1; D unclear. In germline, CDR1 is GTSNPN, CDR2 SVGIG (reference sequence). CDR3 length equals 11 residues. Between the trimmed V and J ends, which lost 5 bases and 1 base, there was a span of 5 bases. CDR3 nucleotide sequence: TGTGCCTGGGGTCCGAACACTGAAGCTTTCTTT. Translation gives CAWGPNTEAFF.

To note about this clonotype: A much larger clone lies one base from this, so it may be a read error. V usage is TRBV20-1 and J usage is TRBJ2-7; TRBD1 matches 8 bases. This CDR3 is 13 amino acids long. Germline values: CDR1 DFQATT, CDR2 SNEGSKA (reference sequence). The CDR3 loop is CGADGQGINEQYF. In nucleotides, the CDR3 is TGCGGTGCAGACGGACAGGGTATTAACGAGCAGTACTTC.

This sequence joins TRBV7-2 and TRBJ2-5; possible D gene TRBD2, 6 bases. The V and J ends lost 3 bases and 9 bases respectively, with 20 bases between them. This CDR3 has 15 residues. Germline CDR1 is SGHTA and CDR2 is FQGNSA. The DNA of the CDR3 is TGTGCCAGCAGCTTGATACCGGGACTCGGGCGGGCCCAGTACTTC. As protein: CASSLIPGLGRAQYF.

The chain couples TRBV30 to TRBJ2-1; a weak D match, TRBD2 (7 bases). The CDR3 runs 14 residues. CDR1 is GTSNPN, CDR2 SVGIG, per germline (reference sequence). The ends were cut back, 4 bases at V and 3 bases at J, with 13 bases in the middle. The CDR3 region has the DNA TGTGCCTGGACGGGCGGGGGCCACTACAATGAGCAGTTCTTC. It encodes CAWTGGGHYNEQFF.

This clonotype was recorded many times. This chain connects TRBV27 to TRBJ2-1; TRBD1 or TRBD2 may be the D gene (6 bases each). Germline CDR1 MNHEY, CDR2 SMNVEV (reference sequence). Trimming took off 3 bases at V and 1 base at J, with 10 bases between the two ends. The CDR3 runs to 15 residues. The CDR3 DNA reads TGTGCCAGCAGTTTGGAGGGGGAGTCCTACAATGAGCAGTTCTTC. It specifies CASSLEGESYNEQFF.

This clonotype was seen at least ten times. The chain recombines TRBV7-3 with TRBJ1-2, with D possibly being TRBD1 (5 bases). Germline-derived CDR1 and CDR2 are SGHTA and FQGTGA. V was cut by 2 bases and J by 8 bases, with 15 bases left in between. CDR3 length: 14 residues. The CDR3 sequence: CASSLPIEGYGYTF. The CDR3 nucleotides are TGTGCCAGCAGCTTACCTATCGAGGGGTACGGCTACACCTTC.

The J gene is TRBJ2-7, the V gene TRBV7-3; no clear D gene. The V and J ends lost 5 bases and 0 bases respectively, with 8 bases between them. The germline gives CDR1 SGHTA, CDR2 FQGTGA. This CDR3 comprises 13 residues. CDR3 coding DNA: TGTGCCAGCAGCCCGACAAACTCCTACGAGCAGTACTTC. Protein: CASSPTNSYEQYF.

CDR3 DNA sequence: TGTGTCACCCCGCCGGAGGGGGCTTCTGGAGAGACCCAGTACTTC. Amino acid sequence: CVTPPEGASGETQYF. This chain joins TRBV7-9 and TRBJ2-5, with D perhaps TRBD1 (7 bases). The CDR3 is made up of 15 amino acids. Germline lookup yields CDR1 SEHNR and CDR2 FQNEAQ (reference sequence).

The sample holds many counts of this clonotype. The chain employs TRBV2 and TRBJ1-5, with a tentative D call TRBD1 (6 bases). Germline V gene data show CDR1 as SNHLY and CDR2 as FYNNEI. The CDR3 contains 13 residues. With 7 bases removed from V and 8 bases from J, the gap between germline ends came to 15 bases. CDR3 sequence reads: CASKGEGVKPQHF. The CDR3 region has the DNA TGTGCCAGCAAGGGGGAAGGGGTCAAGCCCCAGCATTTT.